This T cell receptor (beta chain) was found in a study of control samples from healthy donors and cancer patients. TCRdb keeps only in-frame clones here, not all; method: immunoSEQ multiplex PCR. The profile shows 110,000 or so clones, around 89% of them singletons. V lost 4 bases and J lost 5, with 19 bases in between. The CDR3 runs 16 residues. Germline assignment: CDR1 MGHDK and CDR2 SYGVNS. The receptor comes from a woman in her forties or fifties in good health. The sequenced sample consisted of blood. The chain employs TRBV25-1 and TRBJ2-3; TRBD1 is a possible D gene (5 bases). CDR3 loop: CASSGQGEMVGDTQYF. The CDR3 DNA sequence: TGTGCCAGCAGTGGGCAGGGTGAGATGGTTGGAGATACGCAGTATTTT.